A single sample gave rise to the 10 T cell receptor beta chains below, sequenced in a study of high-grade serous ovarian cancer treatment subgroups. Only in-frame clones appear in the TCRdb table, and some are missing; sequencing was by immunoSEQ multiplex PCR. Among about 12,000 clones listed, about nine tenths were seen once. Tumor tissue was taken before any definitive surgery or chemotherapy was given. The sample was tumor tissue. These receptors came from a human donor with high-grade serous ovarian cancer.

The V and J genes are TRBV7-8 and TRBJ1-1; D call uncertain. V lost 2 bases and J lost 4, with 11 bases in between. The length of the CDR3 is 14 residues. The V gene's germline CDR1 is SGHVS and CDR2 FQNEAQ. CDR3 DNA: TGTGCCAGCAGCTTAACAGAAACCGCCACTGAAGCTTTCTTT. Translated, it gives CASSLTETATEAFF.

The chain combines TRBV27 with TRBJ1-2; D is possibly TRBD1 (5 bases). The CDR3 extends over 14 amino acids. From germline, CDR1 is MNHEY and CDR2 SMNVEV (reference sequence). The germline V and J ends were trimmed by 5 bases and 7 bases, with 17 bases remaining between them. CDR3 sequence reads: CASSPRSGTTGYTF. The CDR3 bases are TGTGCCAGCAGTCCTCGATCAGGGACCACTGGCTACACCTTC.

This clone has just a few counts. V is TRBV7-3 and J is TRBJ2-2; D is ambiguous. Trimming cost V 6 bases and J 4 bases, with 6 bases left between them. Germline CDR1 SGHTA, CDR2 FQGTGA. The CDR3 totals 12 residues. The CDR3 spells CASRLGTGELFF. CDR3 nucleotide sequence: TGTGCCAGCAGGCTGGGCACCGGGGAGCTGTTTTTT. The full variable domain, rest sourced from reference TRBV7-3 and TRBJ2-2, is GAGVSQTPSNKVTEKGKYVELRCDPISGHTALYWYRQSLGQGPEFLIYFQGTGAADDSGLPNDRFFAVRPEGSVSTLKIQRTERGDSAVYLCASRLGTGELFFGEGSRLTVL.

The chain is built from TRBV28 and TRBJ2-7; 8 nucleotides line up with TRBD2. The CDR3 runs 13 residues. V gave up 5 bases and J gave up 8 bases; unmatched junction bases: 8. Germline V CDR1 and CDR2: MDHEN, SYDVKM. CDR3 DNA sequence: TGTGCCAGCAGTCCAGGGACTAGTGTGAAGCAGTACTTC. Its protein is CASSPGTSVKQYF.

This clone was observed once. The V call is TRBV15, the J call TRBJ2-3; possible D gene TRBD2, 7 bases. The V and J ends lost 3 bases and 1 base respectively, with 14 bases between them. CDR1 and CDR2 (germline): LNHNV, YYDKDF (reference sequence). The CDR3 length is 16 residues. CDR3 amino acids: CATSSHGGAGTDTQYF. The CDR3 DNA reads TGTGCCACCAGCAGCCATGGGGGGGCAGGCACAGATACGCAGTATTTT.

V usage is TRBV6-1 and J usage is TRBJ2-3, with no clear D. The CDR3 consists of 13 residues. V was shortened by 3 bases and J by 4 bases, with 8 bases between the two germline ends. CDR1 MNHNS and CDR2 SASEGT come from the germline V gene. In DNA form, the CDR3 reads TGTGCCAGCAGTGATCCTACGGCAGATACGCAGTATTTT. Translation: CASSDPTADTQYF.

This clone was counted once. V and J are TRBV6-5 and TRBJ1-1; no definite D call. Trimming left V 3 bases short and J 1 base short, with 12 bases between. CDR3 length equals 15 residues. CDR1 is MNHEY, CDR2 SVGAGI, per germline. The chain's CDR3 is CASSYGGSENTEAFF. Here the CDR3 DNA reads TGTGCCAGCAGTTATGGAGGCAGCGAGAACACTGAAGCTTTCTTT.

CDR3 nucleotide sequence: TGTGCCAGCAGTTTATCCGACGTCTATGGCTACACCTTC. Amino acids: CASSLSDVYGYTF. The chain has TRBV28 and TRBJ1-2; D not resolved. V dropped 1 base and J dropped 4 bases, with 7 bases sitting between them. This CDR3 is 13 amino acids long. Germline V gene lookup returns CDR1 MDHEN and CDR2 SYDVKM.

The genes are TRBV28 and TRBJ1-5, with D possibly matching TRBD1 (5 bases). In germline, CDR1 is MDHEN, CDR2 SYDVKM. The CDR3 has 15 residues. V was shortened by 5 bases and J by 6 bases, with 17 bases between the two germline ends. In DNA form, the CDR3 reads TGTGCCAGCAGTAACCCCCGGGGGACGGGTCAGCCCCAGCATTTT. Protein sequence: CASSNPRGTGQPQHF.

This chain links TRBV19 with TRBJ2-6; 9 bases are shared with TRBD1. From germline, CDR1 is LNHDA and CDR2 SQIVND (reference sequence). The CDR3 extends over 17 amino acids. Unmatched junction bases numbered 0, after V lost 0 bases and J lost 0 bases. The CDR3 DNA sequence: TGTGCCAGTAGTATAGAGGGACAGGGCTCTGGGGCCAACGTCCTGACTTTC. This gives the protein CASSIEGQGSGANVLTF.